The 29 T cell receptor beta chains below all came from one sample that was sequenced in a study of T cell responses to AZD1222 COVID-19 vaccine. Clones were read by immunoSEQ multiplex PCR, and TCRdb kept only the in-frame ones, dropping some. The data show 100,000 to 120,000 clones, 85% to 95% seen once. This specimen was peripheral blood, taken on day 0 of AZD1222 vaccination. These receptor sequences come from an adult in good health.

The V gene is TRBV5-1, the J gene TRBJ2-5; D uncertain. This CDR3 has 15 residues. V was cut by 0 bases and J by 1 base, with 10 bases left in between. Germline V gene lookup returns CDR1 SGHRS and CDR2 YFSETQ. CDR3 nucleotides: TGCGCCAGCAGCTTGGGGGCGCAAACCCAAGAGACCCAGTACTTC. Translating gives CASSLGAQTQETQYF.

The V call is TRBV7-8, the J call TRBJ2-7; unclear D gene. The CDR3 has 14 residues. Trimming removed 7 bases at V and 1 base at J, with 14 bases between. CDR1 and CDR2 from the germline V gene are SGHVS and FQNEAQ. The CDR3 DNA reads TGTGCCAGCACCCCGCGAGGCGGATCCTACGAGCAGTACTTC. This translates into CASTPRGGSYEQYF.

V and J are TRBV28 and TRBJ2-7, with D perhaps TRBD1 (6 bases). The CDR3 contains 12 residues. The V gene's germline CDR1 is MDHEN and CDR2 SYDVKM. Trimming left V 6 bases short and J 2 bases short, with 8 bases between. The CDR3 DNA follows: TGTGCCAGCAGGTCAGGGGCCTACGAGCAGTACTTC. Translation: CASRSGAYEQYF.

This chain uses TRBV5-1 with TRBJ2-5, with 10 bases matching TRBD2. The CDR3 totals 15 residues. Losses at the gene ends were 6 bases for V and 5 bases for J; bases not matched to a gene: 10. Per the germline V gene, CDR1 is SGHRS and CDR2 is YFSETQ. The CDR3 spells CASTPRAGGLETQYF. CDR3 DNA sequence: TGCGCCAGCACCCCCAGAGCGGGGGGGCTTGAGACCCAGTACTTC.

This chain links TRBV27 with TRBJ1-5; unclear D gene. The CDR3 runs 13 residues. CDR1 and CDR2 from the germline V gene are MNHEY and SMNVEV (reference sequence). V lost 5 bases, J lost 0 bases, and 5 bases lay in between. The CDR3 spells CASSTNSNQPQHF. The CDR3 DNA sequence: TGTGCCAGCAGTACCAATAGCAATCAGCCCCAGCATTTT.

This chain uses TRBV11-1 with TRBJ2-7; weak D call: TRBD1 (6 bases). The germline CDR1 and CDR2 sequences are SGHAT and FQDESV (reference sequence). V was pared by 5 bases and J by 2 bases, with 13 bases between. This CDR3 is built from 14 residues. DNA of the CDR3: TGTGCCAGCAGCCCGACAGGTTTCCCCTACGAGCAGTACTTC. Protein product: CASSPTGFPYEQYF.

The DNA for the CDR3 is TGTGCCACCTCGACTAGCGGGGGGAGAAACAATGAGCAGTTCTTC. Its translation: CATSTSGGRNNEQFF. This rearrangement joins TRBV10-3 to TRBJ2-1, with TRBD2 matching 13 bases. The CDR3 is 15 amino acids. From germline, CDR1 is ENHRY and CDR2 SYGVKD. Trimming at V came to 10 bases and at J to 5 bases, leaving 8 bases not matched to a gene.

V usage is TRBV28 and J usage is TRBJ1-5; 7 nucleotides agree with TRBD1. V lost 5 bases and J lost 0; bases outside the gene matches: 4. CDR3 length: 15 amino acids. Germline V gene data show CDR1 as MDHEN and CDR2 as SYDVKM. CDR3 coding DNA: TGTGCCAGCAGTCGGACAGGCCTTAGCAATCAGCCCCAGCATTTT. Protein sequence: CASSRTGLSNQPQHF.

The chain recombines TRBV19 with TRBJ2-1, with D uncertain. V was pared by 3 bases and J by 0 bases, with 6 bases between. CDR3 length: 14 residues. Germline lookup yields CDR1 LNHDA and CDR2 SQIVND (reference sequence). Here the CDR3 DNA reads TGTGCCAGTAGTATGACCAGCTCCTACAATGAGCAGTTCTTC. Translated: CASSMTSSYNEQFF. The full variable domain, completed using reference TRBV19 and TRBJ2-1, is DGGITQSPKYLFRKEGQNVTLSCEQNLNHDAMYWYRQDPGQGLRLIYYSQIVNDFQKGDIAEGYSVSREKKESFPLTVTSAQKNPTAFYLCASSMTSSYNEQFFGPGTRLTVL.

The V and J genes are TRBV5-5 and TRBJ1-3; no clear D. The germline V gene encodes CDR1 SGHKS and CDR2 YYEKEE (reference sequence). The CDR3 length is 15 residues. Trimming left V 0 bases short and J 4 bases short, with 11 bases between. CDR3 in DNA: TGTGCCAGCAGCTTGGGACAAGTCGGGGGAAACACCATATATTTT. This gives the protein CASSLGQVGGNTIYF.

The chain uses TRBV9 and TRBJ1-3, with D tentatively TRBD1 (6 bases). The ends were cut back, 4 bases at V and 4 bases at J, with 21 bases in the middle. The CDR3 spans 17 residues. Germline V gene sequence: CDR1 SGDLS, CDR2 YYNGEE. CDR3 sequence reads: CASSSEWGGHPGNTIYF. CDR3 DNA sequence: TGTGCCAGCAGCTCCGAATGGGGGGGACACCCAGGAAACACCATATATTTT.

The genes are TRBV27 and TRBJ1-5; D is unclear. Germline loops: CDR1 MNHEY, CDR2 SMNVEV (reference sequence). The CDR3 consists of 15 residues. The V and J ends lost 5 bases and 7 bases respectively, with 18 bases between them. CDR3 protein: CASSLGVNFDQPQHF. The CDR3, as DNA: TGTGCCAGCAGTCTCGGGGTAAATTTCGACCAGCCCCAGCATTTT.

The rearrangement links TRBV4-1 to TRBJ2-2; 11 bases are shared with TRBD2. The CDR3 runs 17 residues. Germline CDR1 and CDR2: MGHRA and YSYEKL. Trimming cost V 1 base and J 7 bases; bases outside gene matches: 8. As DNA, the CDR3 is TGCGCCAGCAGCCAAGTATTAGCGGGGGGGCCAAGCGGGGAGCTGTTTTTT. The encoded protein is CASSQVLAGGPSGELFF.

The chain uses TRBV5-6 and TRBJ1-6, with 7 bases lining up with TRBD1. J was trimmed by 6 bases and V by 7 bases; bases with no gene match: 10. The length of the CDR3 is 15 residues. CDR1 and CDR2 from the germline V gene are SGHDT and YYEEEE. DNA of the CDR3: TGTGCCAGCGGTTACAGGGGACGAAGTAATTCACCCCTCCACTTT. Translated, it gives CASGYRGRSNSPLHF.

The chain couples TRBV5-4 to TRBJ2-3, with 9 nucleotides matching TRBD1. CDR1 SGHNT and CDR2 YYREEE come from the germline V gene (reference sequence). The ends lost 5 bases at V and 3 bases at J; junction bases unmatched: 10. The CDR3 runs to 16 residues. The CDR3: CASRRGQGQMTDTQYF. The CDR3, as DNA: TGTGCCAGCAGACGAGGACAGGGGCAAATGACAGATACGCAGTATTTT.

This sequence joins TRBV19 and TRBJ2-2; TRBD1 aligns across 7 bases. CDR3 length equals 13 residues. From germline, CDR1 is LNHDA and CDR2 SQIVND (reference sequence). V was clipped by 6 bases and J by 9 bases; unmatched bases: 7. Here the CDR3 reads CASSPGGQRELFF. CDR3 bases: TGTGCCAGTAGCCCAGGGGGACAAAGGGAGCTGTTTTTT.

This rearrangement joins TRBV3-1 (or the pseudogene TRBV3-2) to TRBJ2-5; 7 bases are a match to TRBD1. There are 15 residues in the CDR3. V lost 6 bases, J lost 2 bases, and 9 bases stayed unmatched. Germline V gene data show CDR1 as LGHDT and CDR2 as YNNKEL (reference sequence). CDR3 sequence reads: CASRYQGGHQETQYF. DNA for the CDR3: TGTGCCAGCAGGTACCAAGGGGGCCATCAAGAGACCCAGTACTTC.

The chain recombines TRBV3-1 (or the pseudogene TRBV3-2) with TRBJ1-4, with 11 bases that match TRBD1. V lost 1 base, J lost 7 bases, and 5 bases stayed unmatched. The V gene's germline CDR1 is LGHDT and CDR2 YNNKEL (reference sequence). The CDR3 sequence is 16 residues long. The CDR3 coding sequence is TGTGCCAGCAGCCAAGCCTCCGGGACAGGGGGTGAAAAACTGTTTTTT. Its protein product is CASSQASGTGGEKLFF.

This sequence joins TRBV25-1 and TRBJ1-6, with D possibly matching TRBD1 (5 bases). The CDR3 extends over 15 amino acids. V was shortened by 4 bases and J by 1 base, with 8 bases between the two germline ends. Germline CDR1 and CDR2: MGHDK and SYGVNS. CDR3 residues: CASSVGGSYNSPLHF. CDR3 DNA sequence: TGTGCCAGCAGTGTTGGGGGGTCCTATAATTCACCCCTCCACTTT.

The chain joins TRBV18 to TRBJ2-2, with D unclear. CDR3 length: 15 amino acids. Trimming cost V 3 bases and J 0 bases, with 8 bases left between them. In germline, CDR1 is KGHSH, CDR2 LQKENI. CDR3 loop: CASSPTTPNTGELFF. The CDR3 bases are TGTGCCAGCTCACCCACAACACCGAACACCGGGGAGCTGTTTTTT. Looking up the rest from reference TRBV18 and TRBJ2-2 gives the full variable domain: NAGVMQNPRHLVRRRGQEARLRCSPMKGHSHVYWYRQLPEEGLKFMVYLQKENIIDESGMPKERFSAEFPKEGPSILRIQQVVRGDSAAYFCASSPTTPNTGELFFGEGSRLTVL.

The V call is TRBV11-3, the J call TRBJ2-3; D unclear. V was shortened by 1 base and J by 4 bases, with 12 bases between the two germline ends. The CDR3 length is 15 residues. CDR1 and CDR2 from the germline V gene are SGHNT and YENEEA. Here the CDR3 reads CASSLARPSADTQYF. The DNA of the CDR3 is TGTGCCAGCAGCTTAGCGCGTCCAAGCGCAGATACGCAGTATTTT.

V gene TRBV19 combines with J gene TRBJ1-5; weak D call: TRBD1 (6 bases). Germline CDR1 reads LNHDA; CDR2 reads SQIVND (reference sequence). The CDR3 covers 16 residues. The V gene lost 5 bases and the J gene lost 0 bases, with 14 bases spanning the gap. The CDR3 region has the DNA TGTGCCAGTAGTTACTCCGGGACAACTAGCAATCAGCCCCAGCATTTT. Protein product: CASSYSGTTSNQPQHF.

The chain has TRBV7-9 and TRBJ2-2; a weak D match, TRBD1 (5 bases). This CDR3 has 17 residues. The germline V gene encodes CDR1 SEHNR and CDR2 FQNEAQ (reference sequence). Between the trimmed V and J ends, which lost 2 bases and 4 bases, there was a span of 17 bases. Written as DNA, the CDR3 is TGTGCCAGCAGCTTAATGGGGCAGGGCGTCCGCACCGGGGAGCTGTTTTTT. This codes for CASSLMGQGVRTGELFF.

The rearrangement joins TRBV27 to TRBJ1-1; 7 nucleotides align to TRBD1. The CDR3 contains 15 residues. The V segment lost 8 bases and the J segment 0 bases; nucleotides outside the gene matches: 9. In germline, CDR1 is MNHEY, CDR2 SMNVEV (reference sequence). CDR3 amino acids: CASSTGQLMNTEAFF. The CDR3 DNA reads as TGTGCCAGCTCAACGGGACAGCTGATGAACACTGAAGCTTTCTTT.

The rearrangement uses TRBV28 and TRBJ1-2, with a tentative D call TRBD1 (5 bases). From germline, CDR1 is MDHEN and CDR2 SYDVKM. V dropped 7 bases and J dropped 8 bases, with 23 bases sitting between them. The length of the CDR3 is 15 residues. CDR3 amino acids: CASILAGSGNKGYTF. In nucleotides, the CDR3 is TGTGCCAGCATCTTGGCAGGGAGCGGGAACAAGGGCTACACCTTC.

The genes are TRBV6-5 and TRBJ1-5; tentative D call: TRBD1 (6 bases). The ends were cut back, 6 bases at V and 2 bases at J, with 14 bases in the middle. The germline V gene encodes CDR1 MNHEY and CDR2 SVGAGI. The CDR3 consists of 15 residues. For the CDR3, the DNA is TGTGCCAGCAGCCCCCGGGGGCTGGGCAATCAGCCCCAGCATTTT. Amino acids: CASSPRGLGNQPQHF.

The gene calls are TRBV7-9 and TRBJ2-1; 11 bases are shared with TRBD1. This CDR3 contains 17 residues. Germline CDR1 reads SEHNR; CDR2 reads FQNEAQ (reference sequence). V lost 6 bases to trimming and J lost 2 bases; unmatched junction nucleotides: 9. DNA of the CDR3: TGTGCCAGCAGGCCGACGGGACAGGGGGACCCCTACAATGAGCAGTTCTTC. It is translated as CASRPTGQGDPYNEQFF.

This chain joins TRBV6-1 and TRBJ1-2; 7 bases agree with TRBD1. This CDR3 region has 16 residues. CDR1 is MNHNS and CDR2 is SASEGT in the germline V gene. V dropped 7 bases and J dropped 7; count of bases not matched to a gene: 18. In DNA, the CDR3 is TGTGCCAGCAATGATTGGGACGTTAGGGGGCGCGTTGGCTACACCTTC. It is translated as CASNDWDVRGRVGYTF.

J is TRBJ2-5 and V is TRBV5-4; D assignment may be TRBD1 or TRBD2 (5 bases each). The V end lost 0 bases, the J end lost 4 bases, and 10 bases lay between the germline ends. CDR1 is SGHNT and CDR2 is YYREEE in the germline V gene (reference sequence). The CDR3 runs 14 residues. CDR3 in amino acids: CASSLGGTRETQYF. As DNA, the CDR3 is TGTGCCAGCAGCTTGGGGGGGACGAGAGAGACCCAGTACTTC.